This T cell receptor (beta chain) was captured by sequencing in a study of T cell repertoires in cytomegalovirus infection. Study information: Evidence of both CMV infection and a matching HLA type came from public TCR beta signatures.

Trimming removed 0 bases at V and 7 bases at J, with 7 bases between. CDR3 size: 13 residues. The germline CDR1 and CDR2 sequences are SGHVS and FQNEAQ. Of note for this clonotype: Its antigen remains unidentified.

TCRdb processed the reads anew with MiXCR; each CDR3 protein has one entry. The sample has fewer than 350,000 distinct CDR3 sequences; around 29% are singletons. Findings of the study overall: Individuals carrying CMV plus the relevant HLA were identified by cumulative frequency of public TCR beta families.

The sequencing used cultured PBMCs, collected from culture after CMV antigen stimulation. V and J are TRBV7-8 and TRBJ1-5, with D maybe TRBD1 (5 bases). This TCR came from a human donor in good health (CMV status not recorded). Some clones in this sample may be carry-over from other donors' samples. The CDR3 coding sequence is TGTGCCAGCAGCTTAGCGCAGGGCCAGCCCCAGCATTTT. Translation gives CASSLAQGQPQHF.